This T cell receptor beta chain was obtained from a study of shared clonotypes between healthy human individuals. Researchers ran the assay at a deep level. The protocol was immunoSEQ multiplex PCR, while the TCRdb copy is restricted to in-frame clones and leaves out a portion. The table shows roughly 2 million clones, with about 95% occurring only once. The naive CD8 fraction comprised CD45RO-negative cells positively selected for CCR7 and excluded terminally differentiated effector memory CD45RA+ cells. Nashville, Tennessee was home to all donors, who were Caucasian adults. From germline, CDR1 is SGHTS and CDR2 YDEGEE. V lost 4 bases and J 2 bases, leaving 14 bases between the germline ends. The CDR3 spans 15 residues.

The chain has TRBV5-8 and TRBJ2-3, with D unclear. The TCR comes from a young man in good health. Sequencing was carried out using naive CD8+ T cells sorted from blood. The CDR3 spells CASSPLQSSTDTQYF. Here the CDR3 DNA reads TGTGCCAGCAGCCCCTTACAGAGTTCCACAGATACGCAGTATTTT.